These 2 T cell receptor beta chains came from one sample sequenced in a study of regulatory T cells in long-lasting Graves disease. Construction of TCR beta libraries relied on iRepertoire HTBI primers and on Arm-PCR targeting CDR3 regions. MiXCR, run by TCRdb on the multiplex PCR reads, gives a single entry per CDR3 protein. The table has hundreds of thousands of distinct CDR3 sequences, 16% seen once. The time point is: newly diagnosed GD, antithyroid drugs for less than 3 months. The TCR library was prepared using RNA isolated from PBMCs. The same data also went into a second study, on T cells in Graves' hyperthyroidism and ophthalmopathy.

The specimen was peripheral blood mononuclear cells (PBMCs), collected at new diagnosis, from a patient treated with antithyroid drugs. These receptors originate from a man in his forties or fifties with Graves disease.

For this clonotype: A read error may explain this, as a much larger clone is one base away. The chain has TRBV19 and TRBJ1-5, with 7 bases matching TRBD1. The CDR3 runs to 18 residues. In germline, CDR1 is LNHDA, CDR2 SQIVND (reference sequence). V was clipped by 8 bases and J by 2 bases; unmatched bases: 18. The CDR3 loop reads CASGTGTVVGFGNQPQHF. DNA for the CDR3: TGTGCCAGTGGTACGGGGACAGTCGTCGGTTTCGGCAATCAGCCCCAGCATTTT.

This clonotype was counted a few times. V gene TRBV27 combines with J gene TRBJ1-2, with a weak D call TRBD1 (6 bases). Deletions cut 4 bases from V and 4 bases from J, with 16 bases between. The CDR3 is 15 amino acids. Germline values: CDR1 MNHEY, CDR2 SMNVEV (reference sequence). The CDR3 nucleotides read TGTGCCAGCAGTTCCACTCACAGGGAAACCTATGGCTACACCTTC. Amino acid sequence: CASSSTHRETYGYTF.